The next 21 T cell receptor beta chains were all read from a single sample in a study of metastatic and nonmetastatic thyroid tumors. Thyroid surgery was preceded by no treatment in any patient. Using MiXCR, TCRdb re-called clones from the PCR reads. The sample lists 20,000 to 30,000 clones; under 30% were seen once. The sequenced sample was blood. The source is a female donor with papillary thyroid cancer or a benign thyroid nodule (not recorded which). Some clones in this sample may be carry-over from other donors' samples.

This clone was counted at least ten times. The gene calls are TRBV7-9 and TRBJ2-3, with D unresolved. Germline V gene data show CDR1 as SEHNR and CDR2 as FQNEAQ (reference sequence). The CDR3 is 14 residues long. V was cut by 0 bases and J by 1 base, with 5 bases left in between. CDR3 region: CASSLAERTDTQYF. The CDR3 coding sequence is TGTGCCAGCAGCTTAGCTGAGCGCACAGATACGCAGTATTTT.

This clone was recorded at least ten times. The chain joins TRBV19 to TRBJ2-3, with D hard to call. The germline V gene has CDR1 LNHDA and CDR2 SQIVND (reference sequence). Trimming stripped 6 bases from V and 7 bases from J, with 14 bases between. The CDR3 loop spans 13 amino acids. The chain's CDR3 is CASRVNGQNTQYF. Here the CDR3 DNA reads TGTGCCAGTAGGGTAAACGGGCAGAATACGCAGTATTTT.

This clone was seen a handful of times. The chain joins TRBV6-1 to TRBJ2-7; weak D call: TRBD1 (5 bases). This CDR3 region has 15 residues. V lost 1 base and J 6 bases, leaving 16 bases between the germline ends. Looked up from germline, CDR1 is MNHNS and CDR2 is SASEGT. CDR3 protein: CASSEVTAHRCEQYV. The CDR3 DNA follows: TGTGCCAGCAGTGAAGTGACAGCCCATCGATGCGAGCAGTACGTC.

The chain employs TRBV11-2 and TRBJ1-3; the match to TRBD1 covers 7 bases. The ends lost 6 bases at V and 3 bases at J; junction bases unmatched: 14. The CDR3 contains 17 residues. Germline CDR1 is SGHAT and CDR2 is FQNNGV. The chain's CDR3 is CASSRKPQGIGGNTIYF. CDR3 DNA: TGTGCCAGCAGTCGCAAGCCACAGGGGATCGGTGGAAACACCATATATTTT.

This clone was recorded at least ten times. The chain combines TRBV5-1 with TRBJ1-4; the D gene is possibly TRBD1 (5 bases). This CDR3 has 14 residues. Germline CDR1 reads SGHRS; CDR2 reads YFSETQ. V lost 7 bases and J lost 7, with 17 bases in between. The CDR3 nucleotides are TGCGCCAGCGGCCTGACAGAGGGCGGTGAAAAACTGTTTTTT. It encodes CASGLTEGGEKLFF.

This clone was seen ten or more times. The V and J genes are TRBV29-1 and TRBJ2-2; TRBD1 is a possible D gene (6 bases). V was trimmed by 5 bases and J by 4 bases, leaving 14 bases between them. The germline V gene has CDR1 SQVTM and CDR2 ANQGSEA. CDR3 length: 14 residues. The chain's CDR3 is CSVLTGLSTGELFF. CDR3 sequence (DNA): TGCAGCGTTTTGACAGGCTTAAGCACCGGGGAGCTGTTTTTT.

This clone counts as medium-sized. The chain joins TRBV12-3 or TRBV12-4 to TRBJ1-2; 10 nucleotides align to TRBD1. The CDR3 contains 15 residues. V was clipped by 2 bases and J by 4 bases; unmatched bases: 4. This chain's CDR3 is CASSLRDRGVYGYTF. In nucleotides, the CDR3 is TGTGCCAGCAGTTTAAGGGACAGGGGAGTCTATGGCTACACCTTC.

Points on this clone: The missing conserved phenylalanine or tryptophan at the end of this CDR3 makes a read error likely. No DNA is shown, since the ends of the CDR3 on it are uncertain; the CDR3 is the one TCRdb lists. V and J are TRBV5-1 and TRBJ2-6. The CDR3 spans 8 residues, counting both ends. CDR1 and CDR2 from the germline V gene are SGHRS and YFSETQ. The CDR3 is CASSFGTL.

The chain couples TRBV7-6 to TRBJ1-6; D unclear. Germline V CDR1 and CDR2: SGHVS, FNYEAQ. This CDR3 is 15 amino acids long. V lost 2 bases and J 7 bases, leaving 12 bases between the germline ends. This CDR3 reads CASSLRGQGNSPLHF. DNA for the CDR3: TGTGCCAGCAGCTTACGTGGTCAAGGAAATTCACCCCTCCACTTT.

V is TRBV30 and J is TRBJ1-4; the match to TRBD1 covers 9 bases. Germline V gives CDR1 GTSNPN, CDR2 SVGIG (reference sequence). J lost 7 bases, V lost 3 bases, and 12 bases had no gene match. The CDR3 contains 16 residues. The CDR3 here is CAWRKPGQGAGEKLFF. In nucleotides, the CDR3 is TGTGCCTGGAGGAAGCCGGGACAGGGTGCGGGTGAAAAACTGTTTTTT.

There are many counts of this clone. This sequence joins TRBV2 and TRBJ1-1, with D unclear. CDR1 and CDR2 (germline): SNHLY, FYNNEI. V lost 9 bases, J lost 3 bases, and 14 bases lay in between. CDR3 length equals 13 residues. CDR3 loop: CARTSGGDTEAFF. CDR3 DNA: TGTGCCAGGACATCGGGAGGAGACACTGAAGCTTTCTTT.

This clone occurred a few times. One end of the junction fails to match germline, which may point to a read error. Other DNA sequences in the sample encode the same CDR3. The chain recombines TRBV6-1 with TRBJ2-2, with D possibly being TRBD2 (5 bases). This CDR3 is 16 amino acids long. Germline CDR1 reads MNHNS; CDR2 reads SASEGT. CDR3 sequence reads: CASSEVAGMNTGEPFF. As DNA, the CDR3 is TGTGCCAGCAGTGAAGTGGCGGGTATGAACACCGGGGAGCCGTTCTTT.

This chain uses TRBV6-5 with TRBJ2-7; 11 nucleotides align to TRBD2. V lost 0 bases, J lost 5 bases, and 3 bases stayed unmatched. The CDR3 is 15 residues long. CDR1 and CDR2 from the germline V gene are MNHEY and SVGAGI. CDR3 region: CASSYSSGGDNEQYF. Here the CDR3 DNA reads TGTGCCAGCAGTTACTCTAGCGGGGGGGATAACGAGCAGTACTTC.

This clone has more than one count but fewer than ten. The rearrangement links TRBV5-1 to TRBJ2-2; D call uncertain. The germline gives CDR1 SGHRS, CDR2 YFSETQ. The CDR3 loop spans 19 amino acids. V lost 4 bases and J lost 3, with 25 bases in between. DNA for the CDR3: TGCGCCAGCAGCCACCGCGGACGAAGTACAGTGGCGTACACCGGGGAGCTGTTTTTT. As protein: CASSHRGRSTVAYTGELFF. Supplemented by reference TRBV5-1 and TRBJ2-2, the full variable domain reads KAGVTQTPRYLIKTRGQQVTLSCSPISGHRSVSWYQQTPGQGLQFLFEYFSETQRNKGNFPGRFSGRQFSNSRSEMNVSTLELGDSALYLCASSHRGRSTVAYTGELFFGEGSRLTVL.

This chain joins TRBV20-1 and TRBJ1-5; the D gene is possibly TRBD1 (5 bases). CDR1 is DFQATT, CDR2 SNEGSKA, per germline (reference sequence). V shed 0 bases and J shed 2 bases, with 8 bases lying between them. CDR3 length: 14 residues. For the CDR3, the DNA is TGCAGTGCTAGAGATCGCAGGGGCAATCAGCCCCAGCATTTT. It is translated as CSARDRRGNQPQHF.

The V gene is TRBV3-1, the J gene TRBJ2-7, with D tentatively TRBD2 (6 bases). CDR3 length equals 13 residues. The germline CDR1 and CDR2 sequences are LGHDT and YNNKEL (reference sequence). V lost 1 base and J 6 bases, leaving 10 bases between the germline ends. CDR3 protein: CASSQVAAGEQYF. The CDR3 nucleotides read TGTGCCAGCAGCCAAGTTGCAGCGGGCGAGCAGTACTTC.

Ten or more counts support this clone. Given a much more abundant clone one base away, this may be a read error. The gene calls are TRBV28 and TRBJ1-5; the D gene is possibly TRBD1 (6 bases). This CDR3 contains 16 residues. Germline values: CDR1 MDHEN, CDR2 SYDVKM. The CDR3 loop reads CASSLQQTGWNQPRHF. DNA for the CDR3: TGTGCCAGCAGTTTACAACAGACAGGCTGGAATCAGCCCCGGCATTTT.

This clone was detected ten times or more. The genes are TRBV4-1 and TRBJ1-4, with 8 bases aligning to TRBD1. The CDR3 runs to 17 residues. After removal of 4 bases from V and 3 bases from J, the junction contained 10 bases not matched to a gene. CDR1 is MGHRA and CDR2 is YSYEKL in the germline V gene. The CDR3 region is CASSPRQGSRANEKLFF. The DNA of the CDR3 is TGCGCCAGCAGCCCCAGACAGGGGTCTCGGGCTAATGAAAAACTGTTTTTT.

This clone was found a few times. The rearrangement links TRBV6-2 or TRBV6-3 to TRBJ2-2, with 11 bases that match TRBD2. The CDR3 runs 15 residues. V lost 6 bases, J lost 3 bases, and 3 bases stayed unmatched. Germline values: CDR1 MNHEY, CDR2 SVGEGT. In nucleotides, the CDR3 is TGTGCCAGCAGGACGGGACTAGCGGACACCGGGGAGCTGTTTTTT. Translation gives CASRTGLADTGELFF.

The rearrangement joins TRBV30 to TRBJ2-1; D may be TRBD2 (5 bases). Germline lookup yields CDR1 GTSNPN and CDR2 SVGIG (reference sequence). The V and J ends lost 1 base and 12 bases respectively, with 19 bases between them. The CDR3 is 14 amino acids. CDR3 sequence reads: CAWSAAGLYKMQFF. DNA for the CDR3: TGTGCCTGGAGTGCTGCGGGCCTATATAAGATGCAGTTCTTC.

This clone was observed at least ten times. This rearrangement joins TRBV19 to TRBJ2-2, with 9 bases identical to TRBD1. The CDR3 spans 16 residues. Germline CDR1 and CDR2: LNHDA and SQIVND (reference sequence). Unmatched junction bases numbered 12, after V lost 4 bases and J lost 9 bases. The DNA for the CDR3 is TGTGCCAGTAGTAGAGGGACAGGGCAGAGAGACCGGGAGCTGTTTTTT. It codes for CASSRGTGQRDRELFF.